This T cell receptor (beta chain) was profiled in a study of molecular identifiers for immune sequencing clone quantification. In the study overall: Replicate runs used RNA from roughly 18,000 or 92,000 naive CD8 cells, which was split five ways into aliquots, and four of those aliquots were then sequenced.

Libraries used roughly 20,000 to 1,000,000 sorted naive CD8 T cells and 10%, 30% or 50% RNA input. Naive CD8 T cells were sorted as CD8+CD4-CCR7+CD45RA+. TCRdb itself ran the PCR reads through MiXCR, one entry per CDR3 protein. The top ten hold roughly 10% of the sample, which has 100,000 or so distinct CDR3 sequences, about a third seen once. As to this clonotype: Given a much more abundant clone one base away, this may be a read error.

This CDR3 is built from 15 residues. Trimming at V came to 2 bases and at J to 5 bases, leaving 7 bases not matched to a gene. CDR1 MGHRA and CDR2 YSYEKL come from the germline V gene. The chain couples TRBV4-1 to TRBJ2-5; 8 nucleotides agree with TRBD2. The source is a human donor in good health. Some libraries in this study had Jurkat cell RNA spiked in. The sequenced sample was naive CD8+ T cells from blood, with Jurkat cell RNA spiked in. Subset: FACS-sorted CD8+CD4-CCR7+CD45RA+ naive T cells. The DNA of the CDR3 is TGCGCCAGCAGCCAAAAAGCGGGAGAGAGGGAGACCCAGTACTTC. Encoded protein: CASSQKAGERETQYF.